What follows are 4 T cell receptor beta chains derived from one specimen sequenced in a study of OX40 agonist ivuxolimab in advanced cancers. TCRdb's table, derived via immunoSEQ multiplex PCR, lists solely in-frame clones and lacks some. Of approximately 69,000 clones in the sample, around 94% are singletons; the top ten hold approximately 14%. Material: CD4+ or CD8+ T cells sorted from blood, obtained in a trial of the OX40 agonist ivuxolimab. These receptor sequences come from an adult with an advanced solid tumor such as melanoma, head and neck, liver or kidney cancer.

The J gene is TRBJ1-1, the V gene TRBV6-1; D is uncertain. Looked up from germline, CDR1 is MNHNS and CDR2 is SASEGT. Trimming left V 4 bases short and J 8 bases short, with 14 bases between. The CDR3 length is 13 residues. CDR3 sequence: CASSVADGLEAFF. The CDR3 DNA sequence: TGTGCCAGCAGTGTTGCTGATGGGCTAGAAGCTTTCTTT.

This chain uses TRBV19 with TRBJ1-5; TRBD1 matches at 8 bases. Trimming at V came to 7 bases and at J to 5 bases, leaving 7 bases not matched to a gene. Germline V lookup: CDR1 LNHDA, CDR2 SQIVND (reference sequence). The CDR3 totals 14 residues. In nucleotides, the CDR3 is TGTGCCAGTACCCAGGACAGGGACGATCAGCCCCAGCATTTT. Translation gives CASTQDRDDQPQHF.

The chain combines TRBV19 with TRBJ2-2, with D unresolved. Trimming left V 3 bases short and J 9 bases short, with 8 bases between. This CDR3 contains 12 residues. Germline V gene sequence: CDR1 LNHDA, CDR2 SQIVND (reference sequence). CDR3 protein: CASSIGYRELFF. The CDR3 bases are TGTGCCAGTAGTATCGGCTATAGGGAGCTGTTTTTT.

For this clone: A junction end diverges from the germline sequence, so it may reflect a read error. The chain has TRBV11-1 and TRBJ2-7, with 13 bases fitting TRBD2. This CDR3 is built from 16 residues. Germline V lookup: CDR1 SGHAT, CDR2 FQDESV (reference sequence). The CDR3 here is CASSVAGTSGIREQYF. CDR3 DNA: TGTGCCAGCAGCGTAGCCGGGACTAGCGGGATTAGGGAGCAGTACTTC.